The 14 T cell receptor beta chains below were found in one sample sequenced in a study of T cell responses to AZD1222 COVID-19 vaccine. Measured with immunoSEQ multiplex PCR; TCRdb has only the in-frame clones, and not every one. The data hold more than 95,000 clones, with around 90% observed a single time. Here the sequenced sample was peripheral blood, taken on day 0 of AZD1222 vaccination. Receptor source: an adult in good health.

The chain has TRBV7-9 and TRBJ1-1; maybe TRBD1 (5 bases). The CDR3 extends over 14 amino acids. CDR1 is SEHNR, CDR2 FQNEAQ, per germline (reference sequence). V was pared by 5 bases and J by 4 bases, with 14 bases between. As DNA, the CDR3 is TGTGCCAGCAGCGCCAGCCAGGGCCGCACTGAAGCTTTCTTT. It encodes CASSASQGRTEAFF.

J is TRBJ2-2 and V is TRBV6-5; D is unresolved. Germline assignment: CDR1 MNHEY and CDR2 SVGAGI. CDR3 length: 14 residues. V was pared by 2 bases and J by 6 bases, with 10 bases between. The CDR3 bases are TGTGCCAGCAGTTACCAAGACCCTTCCGGGGAGCTGTTTTTT. Amino acids: CASSYQDPSGELFF.

The genes are TRBV12-3 or TRBV12-4 and TRBJ1-2; no clear D. The length of the CDR3 is 13 residues. Trimming removed 6 bases at V and 2 bases at J, with 10 bases between. This CDR3 is CASSPDPNYGYTF. The CDR3 nucleotides read TGTGCCAGCAGCCCGGATCCAAACTATGGCTACACCTTC.

This rearrangement joins TRBV7-2 to TRBJ2-4; perhaps TRBD2 as D (7 bases). Trimming took 1 base from V and 3 from J, leaving 13 bases between them. The CDR3 is made up of 16 amino acids. Germline-derived CDR1 and CDR2 are SGHTA and FQGNSA. Here the CDR3 reads CASSLEGGGGKNIQYF. Written as DNA, the CDR3 is TGTGCCAGCAGCTTAGAAGGCGGGGGCGGCAAAAACATTCAGTACTTC.

The chain has TRBV6-5 and TRBJ1-2, with 9 nucleotides matching TRBD1. The germline gives CDR1 MNHEY, CDR2 SVGAGI. Losses at the gene ends were 8 bases for V and 8 bases for J; bases not matched to a gene: 9. CDR3 length: 13 residues. The CDR3 sequence is CASPTGTGKGYTF. CDR3 DNA sequence: TGTGCCAGCCCTACCGGGACAGGGAAGGGCTACACCTTC.

The chain has TRBV10-3 and TRBJ2-3; TRBD1 or TRBD2 may be the D gene (7 bases each). Per the germline V gene, CDR1 is ENHRY and CDR2 is SYGVKD. Trimming shortened V by 4 bases and J by 9 bases, and 17 bases separated the two germline ends. The CDR3 runs to 14 residues. The CDR3 region has the DNA TGTGCCATCAGTGGGACTAGGGGGCATGACACGCAGTATTTT. It codes for CAISGTRGHDTQYF.

The chain links TRBV4-1 to TRBJ1-2, with D uncertain. Germline V gives CDR1 MGHRA, CDR2 YSYEKL. The V gene lost 0 bases and the J gene lost 8 bases, with 19 bases spanning the gap. The CDR3 runs to 16 residues. CDR3: CASSQDTTQPLGGYTF. DNA for the CDR3: TGCGCCAGCAGCCAAGATACCACCCAGCCTCTCGGGGGCTACACCTTC.

This clone occurred a few times. The gene calls are TRBV19 and TRBJ2-7; 12 nucleotides align to TRBD2. CDR1 is LNHDA and CDR2 is SQIVND in the germline V gene (reference sequence). Trimming removed 5 bases from V and 5 bases from J; junction bases left unmatched: 7. This CDR3 spans 15 amino acids. The CDR3 is CASSVTSGSLDEQYF. The CDR3 DNA follows: TGTGCCAGTAGTGTGACTAGCGGGAGTTTGGACGAGCAGTACTTC.

This chain links TRBV9 with TRBJ2-5, with TRBD1 identical over 9 bases. The CDR3 extends over 15 amino acids. V gave up 4 bases and J gave up 3 bases; unmatched junction bases: 7. Germline lookup yields CDR1 SGDLS and CDR2 YYNGEE. CDR3 in DNA: TGTGCCAGCAGCCCATTCGGACAGGGGAAAGAGACCCAGTACTTC. Protein product: CASSPFGQGKETQYF.

This clone was seen just once. This rearrangement joins TRBV10-1 to TRBJ1-1; TRBD1 is a possible D gene (5 bases). Germline-derived CDR1 and CDR2 are WNHNN and SYGVQD (reference sequence). The CDR3 contains 13 residues. V lost 9 bases to trimming and J lost 3 bases, with 14 bases between them. The CDR3 nucleotides are TGCGCCAGACGGACACTTGGGCACACTGAAGCTTTCTTT. Protein sequence: CARRTLGHTEAFF.

The chain uses TRBV6-5 and TRBJ1-1, with TRBD1 as a possible D gene (5 bases). CDR3 length: 12 amino acids. CDR1 and CDR2 (germline): MNHEY, SVGAGI. Trimming left V 6 bases short and J 12 bases short, with 17 bases between. The CDR3 sequence: CASRGPELIPFF. In nucleotides, the CDR3 is TGTGCCAGCAGGGGGCCCGAACTGATCCCTTTCTTT.

The rearrangement links TRBV5-6 to TRBJ2-7; D remains unclear. This CDR3 spans 12 amino acids. The germline V gene has CDR1 SGHDT and CDR2 YYEEEE. V was clipped by 4 bases and J by 6 bases, with 11 bases between them. The CDR3 is CASSPGLGEQYF. In DNA, the CDR3 is TGTGCCAGCAGCCCAGGCTTAGGCGAGCAGTACTTC.

This clone was found a few times. The chain carries TRBV19 and TRBJ2-7; tentative D call: TRBD2 (6 bases). The CDR3 has 12 residues. Germline V lookup: CDR1 LNHDA, CDR2 SQIVND (reference sequence). The CDR3 loop is CASGGGWGEQYF. In nucleotides, the CDR3 is TGTGCTAGTGGGGGAGGCTGGGGCGAGCAGTACTTC.

The V gene is TRBV18, the J gene TRBJ1-5; D remains unclear. The CDR3 sequence is 15 residues long. CDR1 and CDR2 (germline): KGHSH, LQKENI. Trimming removed 3 bases from V and 4 bases from J, with 13 bases in between. CDR3 in amino acids: CASSPKKGSNQPQHF. CDR3 nucleotide sequence: TGTGCCAGCTCACCTAAAAAGGGTTCTAATCAGCCCCAGCATTTT.